This T cell receptor (beta chain) appears in the sequencing data of a study of tumor-infiltrating lymphocytes in oesophageal squamous cell carcinoma. Germline CDR1 and CDR2: SGHTA and FQGNSA. The CDR3 is 17 amino acids. In its sample, this clonotype was seen a few times. TCRdb called the reads again in MiXCR, with one record for every CDR3 protein. The data hold 9,500 to 14,000 distinct CDR3 sequences, with 58% observed a single time. The rearrangement joins TRBV7-2 to TRBJ2-5; TRBD1 matches 9 bases. The J call is uncertain, as TRBJ2-1 better fits the DNA end. This sequence was found in a female donor with esophageal squamous cell carcinoma. Sequenced material: blood. Written as DNA, the CDR3 is TGTGCCAGCAGCTTAGTGGTGGGACAGGGTCGGGACAATGAGCAGTTCTTC. Protein product: CASSLVVGQGRDNEQFF.